The subject of this entry is one T cell receptor (beta chain). This sample was included in a study of blood T cell repertoires in COVID-19. Some clones are missing from TCRdb's copy, which holds only in-frame ones; the method was immunoSEQ multiplex PCR. The sample contains about 160,000 clones, approximately 93% of which appear only once. V was clipped by 3 bases and J by 14 bases; unmatched bases: 16. Germline values: CDR1 LGHNA, CDR2 YNFKEQ. CDR3 length: 16 amino acids. The specimen was peripheral blood. The TCR was taken from a woman in her sixties with COVID-19, enrolled during active disease. The chain recombines TRBV4-2 with TRBJ1-6; 7 bases line up with TRBD1. CDR3 loop: CASSHDPGTALGALHF. In nucleotides, the CDR3 is TGTGCCAGCAGCCACGACCCCGGGACAGCGTTAGGAGCCCTCCACTTT.